This entry describes one T cell receptor (beta chain). The CDR3 is made up of 17 amino acids. V shed 0 bases and J shed 3 bases, with 18 bases lying between them. In germline, CDR1 is KGHSH, CDR2 LQKENI. Original processing notes: Reference gene primer amplification gave estimated nucleated cell counts. Generated by immunoSEQ multiplex PCR, the TCRdb table keeps only in-frame clones and is missing some. V, J and clone size are taken as reported in that table, and D and trimming were inferred from the DNA itself. The sample has 110,000 or so clones; more than 75% are singletons. The data were obtained in a study of blood T cell repertoires in COVID-19. Across the whole study: Samples taken during acute and convalescent COVID-19 were collected in the United States, Italy and Spain. T cells, B-cell-depleted T cells, or PBMCs supplied cDNA or gDNA.

Sequenced: peripheral blood. The V and J genes are TRBV18 and TRBJ2-7, with a possible D match to TRBD2 (6 bases). The TCR comes from a woman aged 40 to 55 with acute or convalescent COVID-19. Here the CDR3 reads CASSPPLGSGPSYEQYF. For the CDR3, the DNA is TGTGCCAGCTCACCACCCCTAGGCAGCGGGCCTAGCTACGAGCAGTACTTC.